This TCR beta chain was recorded in a study of T-cell reconstitution after alpha-beta-depleted transplantation in children. The sample holds many counts of this clonotype. Its antigen remains unidentified. Germline CDR1 and CDR2: MDHEN and SYDVKM. Trimming removed 6 bases from V and 6 bases from J, with 12 bases in between. CDR3 length: 13 amino acids. Findings and caveats of the study: T cells produced anew were the main source of T-cell counts and diversity one year after transplant. Expanded graft clones numbering several hundred reportedly gave rise to alpha-beta T cells about two months after transplant.

A TCRbeta library incorporating unique molecular identifiers was prepared. TCRdb recomputed calls from the PCR reads with MiXCR, one row per CDR3 protein. The data show about 140,000 distinct CDR3 sequences, with about 9% seen just once and 18% held by the top ten. The receptor was isolated from a female patient between 2 and 10 years old who had a stem cell transplant for congenital amegakaryocytic thrombocytopenia, so the T cells may come from the graft donor. The sequencing here drew on PBMCs, mostly from graft donor cells, taken 180 days after TCRalphabeta/CD19-depleted stem cell transplant. The rearrangement links TRBV28 to TRBJ1-5; weak D call: TRBD1 (5 bases). CDR3 sequence (DNA): TGTGCCAGCAGAAAGGGACGGGGTCAGCCCCAGCATTTT. This codes for CASRKGRGQPQHF. Using reference TRBV28 and TRBJ1-5 for the parts outside the CDR3, the full variable domain is DVKVTQSSRYLVKRTGEKVFLECVQDMDHENMFWYRQDPGLGLRLIYFSYDVKMKEKGDIPEGYSVSREKKERFSLILESASTNQTSMYLCASRKGRGQPQHFGDGTRLSIL.